This is a list of T cell receptor beta chains from one sample in a study of regulatory T cells in long-lasting Graves disease. TCRdb fed the multiplex PCR reads into MiXCR, producing one record per CDR3 protein. The table shows about 430,000 distinct CDR3 sequences, with about 15% occurring only once. These data were also filed under a second study, of T cells in Graves' hyperthyroidism and ophthalmopathy.

The sequences come from peripheral blood mononuclear cells (PBMCs), collected at new diagnosis, from a patient treated with antithyroid drugs. The source of these receptors is a woman aged 40 to 50 with Graves disease. Each CDR3 is given with its conserved first and last residue. Fields, in order: V gene, clone size, D gene, CDR3 length, J gene, CDR3 DNA, CDR3 protein. A D gene is named only where the DNA matches it firmly. Size is stated for part of the rows, as once, few or many counts, or as a class when the clone is expanded.

TRBV25-1	many	TRBD1	14	TRBJ1-1	TGTGCCAGCAGTGCAGGGGGCCTGAACACTGAAGCTTTCTTT	CASSAGGLNTEAFF
TRBV12-3/TRBV12-4	many	TRBD2	15	TRBJ2-1	TGTGCCAGCAGTTTAGACGTAGCGGGAGTTCCCGAGCAGTTCTTC	CASSLDVAGVPEQFF
TRBV9	-	TRBD1	14	TRBJ2-3	TGTGCCAGCAGCGTAGAGGACAGGACAGATACGCAGTATTTT	CASSVEDRTDTQYF
TRBV10-3	few	-	12	TRBJ1-1	TGTGCCATCAGTGAGTCGTTTAGTGAAGCTTTCTTT	CAISESFSEAFF
TRBV11-3	many	-	14	TRBJ2-1	TGTGCCAGCAGACCGCCTGGCCGAGGGAATGAGCAGTTCTTC	CASRPPGRGNEQFF
TRBV11-1	many	TRBD1	15	TRBJ1-1	TGTGCCAGCAGCCCCAAACAGGGGGCAGGCACTGAAGCTTTCTTT	CASSPKQGAGTEAFF
TRBV28	-	-	12	TRBJ2-3	TGTGCCAGCAGTTTACGCTACCTTACGCAGTATTTT	CASSLRYLTQYF
TRBV20-1	-	TRBD2	14	TRBJ2-7	TGCAGTGCAACCTCCGGGACTAGGTCCTACGAGCAGTACTTC	CSATSGTRSYEQYF
TRBV5-1	many	TRBD1	16	TRBJ1-1	TGCGCCAGCAGCCCGACCACCCAGGGGGCCGGCACTGAAGCTTTCTTT	CASSPTTQGAGTEAFF
TRBV7-2	many	TRBD2	16	TRBJ2-3	TGTGCCAGCAGCACTCCACTAGCGGGAGTGGCCGATACGCAGTATTTT	CASSTPLAGVADTQYF
TRBV28	many	-	14	TRBJ2-1	TGTGCCAGCACGGTGGGGGGCCACTTCGTGGAGCAGTTCTTC	CASTVGGHFVEQFF
TRBV20-1	few	-	16	TRBJ1-6	TGCAGTGCTAGAGGAGAGGGATGGGACTATAATTCATCCCTCCACTTT	CSARGEGWDYNSSLHF
TRBV4-2	many	TRBD2	16	TRBJ2-5	TGTGCCAGCAGTCTAAGGAATAGCGGGAGCTCGGAGACCCAGTACTTC	CASSLRNSGSSETQYF
TRBV27	many	TRBD1	14	TRBJ1-4	TGTGCCAGCAGTCCCGGGACAGCAGGGGAAAAACTGTTTTTT	CASSPGTAGEKLFF
TRBV5-6	-	-	12	TRBJ2-2	TGTGCCAGCAGAGAAGGGTCCGGGGAGCTGTTTTTT	CASREGSGELFF
TRBV28	-	-	15	TRBJ2-1	TGTGCCAGCAACCAGCGGGCGGGGCTTGATAGGGAGCAGTTCTTC	CASNQRAGLDREQFF
TRBV27	many	TRBD1	15	TRBJ2-7	TGTGCCAGCAGGAAAGGGGGCAATCGAGGGTACGAGCAGTACTTC	CASRKGGNRGYEQYF
TRBV18	-	-	16	TRBJ2-1	TGTGCCAGCTCACTATCTTCGAGGGGCTCCTACAATGAGCAGTTCTTC	CASSLSSRGSYNEQFF
TRBV11-3	many	-	16	TRBJ1-1	TGTGCCAGCAGCCCCCTCGGGGGTAGTCTAAACACTGAAGCTTTCTTT	CASSPLGGSLNTEAFF
TRBV5-5	-	-	15	TRBJ2-7	TGTGCCAGCAGCCCGTCCGGGGGTGGGGCCTACGAGCAGTACTTC	CASSPSGGGAYEQYF
TRBV11-3	many	TRBD2	14	TRBJ2-7	TGTGCCAGCGGAACCAGCGGGAGGGACTACGAGCAGTACTTC	CASGTSGRDYEQYF
TRBV7-2	-	-	12	TRBJ1-5	TGTGCCAGCAGCTTCGACTTGGGGCCCCAGCATTTT	CASSFDLGPQHF
TRBV2	many	-	13	TRBJ1-2	TGTGCCAGCAGCCCGACTGATTCCTATGGCTACACCTTC	CASSPTDSYGYTF
TRBV28	many	-	16	TRBJ2-5	TGTGCCAGCAGTTACAGGGGGGGATTGAAAGGAGAGACCCAGTACTTC	CASSYRGGLKGETQYF
TRBV11-2	many	TRBD2	15	TRBJ2-1	TGTGCCAGCAGCTTAGCAGCGGGAGGGCCCAATGAGCAGTTCTTC	CASSLAAGGPNEQFF
TRBV5-1	-	-	16	TRBJ2-3	TGCGCCAGCAGCTTGGGACTAGTGGGAGAGGCAGATACGCAGTATTTT	CASSLGLVGEADTQYF
TRBV3-1	many	-	14	TRBJ2-3	TGTGCCAGCAGGGACCATGCTAGCACAGATACGCAGTATTTT	CASRDHASTDTQYF
TRBV5-6	many	TRBD1	15	TRBJ1-2	TGTGCCAGCACACCCAGGACAGGGGTATTCTATGGCTACACCTTC	CASTPRTGVFYGYTF
TRBV7-6	many	-	14	TRBJ2-1	TGTGCCAGCAGCTCCAGGGTAGCCTACAATGAGCAGTTCTTC	CASSSRVAYNEQFF
TRBV25-1	few	TRBD2	14	TRBJ2-1	TGTGCCAGCACCAGAGCGGGAGATTCGAATGAGCAGTTCTTC	CASTRAGDSNEQFF
TRBV12-3/TRBV12-4	many	-	14	TRBJ2-7	TGTGCCAGCAGTTTAGGTTCGACGATCTTCGAGCAGTACTTC	CASSLGSTIFEQYF
TRBV12-3/TRBV12-4	many	TRBD1	16	TRBJ2-5	TGTGCCAGCAGCCCTAAATCCGGGACAGGGGGAAAGACCCAGTACTTC	CASSPKSGTGGKTQYF
TRBV29-1	few	TRBD1	14	TRBJ2-3	TGCAGCGTTGAGGGACAGAAAAACACAGATACGCAGTATTTT	CSVEGQKNTDTQYF
TRBV18	few	-	15	TRBJ2-2	TGTGCCAGCTCAGTATCGACACCAGACACCGGGGAGCTGTTTTTT	CASSVSTPDTGELFF
TRBV11-2	many	TRBD2	17	TRBJ2-7	TGTGCCAGCAGCTTAGTTGGGGAGCGGGAGGTCCCCTACGAGCAGTACTTC	CASSLVGEREVPYEQYF
TRBV6-1	-	-	11	TRBJ2-1	TGTGCCAGCAGTGGAGGGGTTGAGCAGTTCTTC	CASSGGVEQFF
TRBV30	-	-	13	TRBJ2-7	TGTGCCTGGAGTACCGCGGGACTCTACGAGCAGTACTTC	CAWSTAGLYEQYF
TRBV24-1	-	TRBD1	14	TRBJ2-2	TGTGCCACCAGAAGACAGGGTCCCACCGGGGAGCTGTTTTTT	CATRRQGPTGELFF
TRBV4-1	few	-	16	TRBJ2-5	TGCGCCAGCAGCCAAGATACAGGGAGGGCATACGAGACCCAGTACTTC	CASSQDTGRAYETQYF
TRBV7-9	many	TRBD1	14	TRBJ2-5	TGTGCCAGCAGCCTCCGGGGGACAGGGAGGAGCCAGTACTTC	CASSLRGTGRSQYF
TRBV12-3/TRBV12-4	many	-	13	TRBJ1-1	TGTGCCAGCAGCCCGGGACCCTCGCCGAGGGCTTTCTTT	CASSPGPSPRAFF
TRBV28	-	-	13	TRBJ2-7	TGTGCCAGCAGTTTGGCAGAAAACTACGAGCAGTACTTC	CASSLAENYEQYF
TRBV5-6	many	-	16	TRBJ2-1	TGTGCCAGCAGCCTCGTAGCGACTGAGGTATACAATGAGCAGTTCTTC	CASSLVATEVYNEQFF
TRBV28	-	-	15	TRBJ1-1	TGTGCCAGCAGTTCCGGGCCAGGCATGAACACTGAAGCTTTCTTT	CASSSGPGMNTEAFF
TRBV6-2/TRBV6-3	-	TRBD2	14	TRBJ2-3	TGTGCCAGCAGGACCGGGACTAACACAGATACGCAGTATTTT	CASRTGTNTDTQYF
TRBV6-5	many	TRBD2	17	TRBJ2-2	TGTGCCAGCAGTTACGTCTCGGGACTAGCGAGTACCGGGGAGCTGTTTTTT	CASSYVSGLASTGELFF
TRBV4-3	few	-	15	TRBJ1-1	TGCGCCAGCAGCCAAAGTGAACGGCCGAACACTGAAGCTTTCTTT	CASSQSERPNTEAFF
TRBV28	-	TRBD1	21	TRBJ2-4	TGTGCCAGCAGTACCGGTTTGGGACAGGGGGTTAAAAGGGGAGCCAAAAACATTCAGTACTTC	CASSTGLGQGVKRGAKNIQYF
TRBV7-8	few	-	14	TRBJ1-1	TGTGCCAGCAGCCCGACGGTTGGCTACACTGAAGCTTTCTTT	CASSPTVGYTEAFF
TRBV11-3	-	TRBD2	16	TRBJ2-7	TGTGCCAGCACCGATCTAGCGGGTTCCCACTCCTACGAGCAGTACTTC	CASTDLAGSHSYEQYF
TRBV14	few	-	15	TRBJ2-1	TGTGCCAGCAGCCAAGTGGGACTGAACTACAATGAGCAGTTCTTC	CASSQVGLNYNEQFF
TRBV29-1	-	TRBD1	13	TRBJ2-7	TGCAGCGTCCTCTCCGGACAGGGATACGAGCAGTACTTC	CSVLSGQGYEQYF